This T cell receptor (beta chain) was identified during a study of T cell changes during pregnancy in multiple sclerosis. Produced via immunoSEQ multiplex PCR; TCRdb's table is partial and in-frame only. Of approximately 90,000 clones listed, around 94% are singletons. The CDR3 consists of 14 residues. Trimming shortened V by 7 bases and J by 6 bases, and 16 bases separated the two germline ends. Germline V lookup: CDR1 SNHLY, CDR2 FYNNEI. This sequence joins TRBV2 and TRBJ2-1; tentatively, D is TRBD2 (6 bases). This sequence originates from a female donor with multiple sclerosis, enrolled in a pregnancy study. The source material was peripheral blood, sampled in the third trimester of pregnancy. CDR3 loop: CASKRTTVSNEQFF. In nucleotides, the CDR3 is TGTGCCAGCAAGAGGACTACCGTTTCCAATGAGCAGTTCTTC.